The clone carrying this T cell receptor beta chain appeared many times. The antigen is not known. Trimming took 6 bases from V and 1 from J, leaving 9 bases between them. This CDR3 is built from 13 residues. The data are from a study of regulatory T cells in long-lasting Graves disease. Study-wide background: Antithyroid drugs had been given to newly diagnosed Graves' patients for under 3 months. Findings and limits, study-wide: Under persistent disease, TRBV28, TRBJ1-2 and TRBJ2-5 were used preferentially.

As to time point: newly diagnosed GD, antithyroid drugs for less than 3 months. Following extraction of RNA from PBMCs, that RNA was used to make the TCR library. Assembly of TCR beta libraries relied on iRepertoire HTBI primers together with Arm-PCR of CDR3 regions. In the original workflow: Analysis of the samples identified under 80 TRBV and around 13 TRBJ segments. Each CDR3 protein gets one entry after TCRdb re-called the multiplex PCR reads with MiXCR. TCRdb, rather than the study authors, made the V and J calls. The table lists a few hundred thousand distinct CDR3 sequences, 20% to 25% of them singletons.

The receptor comes from a female donor with Graves disease. The J gene is TRBJ1-1, the V gene TRBV12-3 or TRBV12-4; tentative D call: TRBD1 (5 bases). Specimen: peripheral blood mononuclear cells (PBMCs), collected at new diagnosis, from a patient treated with antithyroid drugs. The CDR3 reads CASSWGGNTEAFF. Here the CDR3 DNA reads TGTGCCAGCAGCTGGGGGGGGAACACTGAAGCTTTCTTT.